Presented here are 30 T cell receptor beta chains from one specimen sequenced in a study of T cells of healthy individuals. TCRdb re-derived calls from the 5' RACE reads in MiXCR, one entry per CDR3 protein. The sample has around 63,000 distinct CDR3 sequences, around 15% seen once; the top ten hold around 5%. These receptors all come from a human donor in good health.

This clonotype was counted only a few times. V usage is TRBV12-5 and J usage is TRBJ1-5, with D unclear. Germline CDR1 and CDR2: LGHNT and FRNRAP. The V gene lost 2 bases and the J gene lost 4 bases, with 9 bases spanning the gap. This CDR3 is 14 amino acids long. The CDR3 protein is CASGLLGINQPQHF. The DNA of the CDR3 is TGTGCTAGTGGTTTGTTGGGCATAAATCAGCCCCAGCATTTT.

There are many counts of this clonotype. The V and J genes are TRBV28 and TRBJ2-1; D call uncertain. The CDR3 has 14 amino acids. Germline V gene lookup returns CDR1 MDHEN and CDR2 SYDVKM. V gave up 8 bases and J gave up 0 bases, with 11 bases separating them. The CDR3 coding sequence is TGTGCCAGCGCTATTCCGAGCTCCTACAATGAGCAGTTCTTC. Protein product: CASAIPSSYNEQFF.

This clonotype was detected only a few times. The chain couples TRBV2 to TRBJ2-5, with 9 nucleotides matching TRBD1. Germline V gives CDR1 SNHLY, CDR2 FYNNEI. V gave up 7 bases and J gave up 5 bases; unmatched junction bases: 14. CDR3 length: 16 amino acids. CDR3 loop: CASTFGRTGAGETQYF. The CDR3 region has the DNA TGTGCCAGCACTTTCGGCCGGACAGGGGCAGGCGAGACCCAGTACTTC.

The rearrangement links TRBV11-2 to TRBJ2-3; TRBD2 aligns across 13 bases. With 6 bases clipped from V and 1 base from J, the junction kept 10 bases outside the gene matches. The CDR3 loop spans 18 amino acids. In germline, CDR1 is SGHAT, CDR2 FQNNGV. In DNA, the CDR3 is TGTGCCAGCAGGCCCGGGATGGGGACTAGCGGGGGCACAGATACGCAGTATTTT. Translation gives CASRPGMGTSGGTDTQYF. The entire variable domain, with the rest obtained from reference TRBV11-2 and TRBJ2-3, is as follows: EAGVAQSPRYKIIEKRQSVAFWCNPISGHATLYWYQQILGQGPKLLIQFQNNGVVDDSQLPKDRFSAERLKGVDSTLKIQPAKLEDSAVYLCASRPGMGTSGGTDTQYFGPGTRLTVL.

This clonotype was counted ten times or more. J is TRBJ1-3 and V is TRBV4-1, with a possible D match to TRBD1 (5 bases). The germline gives CDR1 MGHRA, CDR2 YSYEKL. Trimming removed 4 bases from V and 4 bases from J, with 14 bases in between. The CDR3 totals 15 residues. The CDR3 DNA sequence: TGCGCCAGCAGCCCCCCGGTTGGGGGGGGAAACACCATATATTTT. It is translated as CASSPPVGGGNTIYF.

This clonotype was observed many times. This sequence joins TRBV27 and TRBJ1-2; 11 bases are a match to TRBD1. CDR3 size: 13 residues. Germline V lookup: CDR1 MNHEY, CDR2 SMNVEV (reference sequence). The V and J ends lost 8 bases and 5 bases, in that order; junction bases with no gene match: 4. The CDR3 nucleotides are TGTGCCAGCGGGACAGGGGGAGCGTATGGCTACACCTTC. Its translation: CASGTGGAYGYTF.

This clonotype appeared many times. This sequence joins TRBV9 and TRBJ1-6; a weak D match, TRBD1 (5 bases). CDR1 SGDLS and CDR2 YYNGEE come from the germline V gene. The CDR3 has 16 residues. The V and J ends lost 3 bases and 0 bases respectively, with 10 bases between them. The CDR3 nucleotides are TGTGCCAGCAGCGCCCTCGGGGGCTCCTATAATTCACCCCTCCACTTT. The encoded protein is CASSALGGSYNSPLHF.

This clonotype showed up many times. This chain links TRBV18 with TRBJ1-3, with D possibly TRBD1 on 5 matching bases. CDR1 is KGHSH and CDR2 is LQKENI in the germline V gene. This CDR3 comprises 15 residues. Trimming cost V 3 bases and J 0 bases, with 9 bases left between them. CDR3 in DNA: TGTGCCAGCTCACCCGACAGAAGCTCTGGAAACACCATATATTTT. It specifies CASSPDRSSGNTIYF.

This clonotype was found a few times. The gene calls are TRBV12-3 or TRBV12-4 and TRBJ2-1, with 7 nucleotides matching TRBD2. The CDR3 totals 14 residues. V shed 5 bases and J 8 bases; nucleotides not matched to a gene: 9. The CDR3 here is CASSRTSRGDEQFF. The DNA for the CDR3 is TGTGCCAGCAGTCGGACTAGTCGAGGCGATGAGCAGTTCTTC.

The genes are TRBV6-4 and TRBJ2-1, with TRBD1 as a possible D gene (5 bases). Germline V gives CDR1 MRHNA, CDR2 SNTAGT. This CDR3 is 14 amino acids long. The CDR3 sequence: CERSDGPGKGEQFF. As DNA, the CDR3 is TGTGAAAGAAGTGACGGGCCAGGGAAGGGGGAGCAGTTCTTC.

V usage is TRBV7-3 and J usage is TRBJ2-1, with D possibly being TRBD1 (6 bases). There are 14 residues in the CDR3. CDR1 is SGHTA and CDR2 is FQGTGA in the germline V gene. The V end was cut by 0 bases, the J end by 9 bases, with 12 bases between. The CDR3 loop reads CASSLTFRGSEQFF. In DNA form, the CDR3 reads TGTGCCAGCAGCTTAACGTTCAGGGGCAGTGAGCAGTTCTTC.

In its sample, this clonotype was seen a few times. The chain employs TRBV7-9 and TRBJ2-7, with D perhaps TRBD2 (7 bases). The CDR3 runs 15 residues. V lost 4 bases to trimming and J lost 5 bases, with 18 bases between them. Germline V gene data show CDR1 as SEHNR and CDR2 as FQNEAQ (reference sequence). CDR3 amino acids: CASSSRGGAGHEQYF. In DNA, the CDR3 is TGTGCCAGCAGCTCAAGGGGGGGGGCCGGGCACGAGCAGTACTTC.

This clonotype was seen only a few times. The chain links TRBV29-1 to TRBJ1-5; possibly TRBD1 for D (5 bases). Germline lookup yields CDR1 SQVTM and CDR2 ANQGSEA. Trimming stripped 1 base from V and 7 bases from J, with 11 bases between. This CDR3 has 13 residues. Written as DNA, the CDR3 is TGCAGCGTTGAAGGGGGACGTGACCAGCCCCAGCATTTT. This sequence encodes CSVEGGRDQPQHF.

The chain is built from TRBV5-1 and TRBJ1-5, with unresolved D. CDR1 and CDR2 from the germline V gene are SGHRS and YFSETQ. The CDR3 loop spans 15 amino acids. The V and J ends lost 1 base and 0 bases respectively, with 8 bases between them. The DNA of the CDR3 is TGCGCCAGCAGCTTGACAGACCCTAGCAATCAGCCCCAGCATTTT. Translation gives CASSLTDPSNQPQHF.

There are many counts of this clonotype. The chain combines TRBV25-1 with TRBJ2-6; 8 positions agree with TRBD2. The CDR3 is made up of 16 amino acids. J was trimmed by 2 bases and V by 1 base; bases with no gene match: 1. Germline V gives CDR1 MGHDK, CDR2 SYGVNS. CDR3 loop: CASSESGRAGANVLTF. CDR3 DNA: TGTGCCAGCAGTGAATCCGGGAGGGCTGGGGCCAACGTCCTGACTTTC.

This clonotype was counted a single time. The chain joins TRBV6-1 to TRBJ2-3; D ambiguous. The CDR3 contains 12 residues. Germline loops: CDR1 MNHNS, CDR2 SASEGT. The V gene lost 2 bases and the J gene lost 5 bases, with 5 bases spanning the gap. The DNA for the CDR3 is TGTGCCAGCAGTGAAAACGTAGATACGCAGTATTTT. Translated: CASSENVDTQYF.

This clonotype was counted between two and nine times. V gene TRBV19 combines with J gene TRBJ2-1; 10 positions match TRBD2. The CDR3 sequence is 17 residues long. Germline V gene sequence: CDR1 LNHDA, CDR2 SQIVND (reference sequence). Losses at the gene ends were 5 bases for V and 0 bases for J; bases not matched to a gene: 7. The CDR3 coding sequence is TGTGCCAGTAGTCCTCCGGGACTAGCGAGCTCCTACAATGAGCAGTTCTTC. This translates into CASSPPGLASSYNEQFF.

The table lists this clonotype with a few counts. This chain links TRBV11-2 with TRBJ2-5, with D maybe TRBD2 (6 bases). V dropped 1 base and J dropped 4 bases, with 13 bases sitting between them. Germline CDR1 is SGHAT and CDR2 is FQNNGV. This CDR3 is built from 15 residues. The CDR3 DNA reads TGTGCCAGCAGCTTAGGGACTTCGGAGGGAGAGACCCAGTACTTC. As protein: CASSLGTSEGETQYF.

The V gene is TRBV29-1, the J gene TRBJ2-3; 7 bases align to TRBD1. The trim removed 6 bases at V and 5 bases at J, leaving 5 bases unmatched. The germline V gene has CDR1 SQVTM and CDR2 ANQGSEA. The CDR3 totals 12 residues. The CDR3 spells CSVTGDKDTQYF. The CDR3 DNA is TGCAGCGTCACAGGGGACAAAGATACGCAGTATTTT.

This clonotype came up a few times. CDR3 nucleotide sequence: TGTGCCAGTTTCCCACTAGCGGGGGACCCGGAGACCCAGTACTTC. This gives the protein CASFPLAGDPETQYF. The genes are TRBV28 and TRBJ2-5; 11 bases are a match to TRBD2. The CDR3 contains 15 residues. J lost 5 bases, V lost 9 bases, and 11 bases had no gene match. The germline V gene has CDR1 MDHEN and CDR2 SYDVKM.

This clonotype was detected only once. The CDR3 nucleotides read TGCAGTGCTAGAGGTCTAGAGACACCGGTGAAAAACATTCAGTACTTC. This sequence encodes CSARGLETPVKNIQYF. This chain connects TRBV20-1 to TRBJ2-4; D gene ambiguous. The germline CDR1 and CDR2 sequences are DFQATT and SNEGSKA (reference sequence). With 1 base removed from V and 4 bases from J, the gap between germline ends came to 17 bases. This CDR3 contains 16 residues.

V gene TRBV7-6 combines with J gene TRBJ2-1, with 12 positions matching TRBD2. This CDR3 region has 16 residues. Germline assignment: CDR1 SGHVS and CDR2 FNYEAQ. V gave up 5 bases and J gave up 6 bases; unmatched junction bases: 8. In DNA, the CDR3 is TGTGCCAGCAGCGCGCTAGCGGGAGGGCCGGGCAATGAGCAGTTCTTC. Encoded protein: CASSALAGGPGNEQFF.

This clonotype was counted many times. This chain connects TRBV27 to TRBJ2-3, with D tentatively TRBD2 (6 bases). The CDR3 runs 16 residues. The ends were cut back, 7 bases at V and 2 bases at J, with 19 bases in the middle. CDR1 MNHEY and CDR2 SMNVEV come from the germline V gene (reference sequence). The DNA of the CDR3 is TGTGCCAGCACAACGCGGGGCAGTCCCCTCACAGATACGCAGTATTTT. The encoded protein is CASTTRGSPLTDTQYF.

This clonotype occurred a few times. This rearrangement joins TRBV27 to TRBJ2-7, with 7 bases lining up with TRBD1. Per germline, CDR1 MNHEY and CDR2 SMNVEV (reference sequence). The CDR3 contains 12 residues. V was clipped by 9 bases and J by 2 bases; unmatched bases: 4. Here the CDR3 DNA reads TGTGCCAGTTGGGACAGACCCTACGAGCAGTACTTC. This codes for CASWDRPYEQYF.

A few counts support this clonotype. The chain is built from TRBV6-5 and TRBJ2-2; TRBD2 matches 10 bases. With V trimmed by 1 base and J by 6 bases, 17 bases remained unmatched. The V gene's germline CDR1 is MNHEY and CDR2 SVGAGI. The CDR3 spans 20 residues. The CDR3 nucleotides read TGTGCCAGCAGTTACTTCTCAGGGGACGGGGGTCTAGCGGGAGCCGGGGAGCTGTTTTTT. The encoded protein is CASSYFSGDGGLAGAGELFF.

This clonotype has a count of ten or more. The rearrangement links TRBV4-1 to TRBJ2-1; tentative D call: TRBD2 (5 bases). V was shortened by 4 bases and J by 2 bases, with 6 bases between the two germline ends. CDR1 is MGHRA, CDR2 YSYEKL, per germline. The length of the CDR3 is 13 residues. CDR3 nucleotides: TGCGCCAGCAGCCTGGGAGCCTACAATGAGCAGTTCTTC. Amino acids: CASSLGAYNEQFF.

This clonotype was observed a few times. The rearrangement uses TRBV11-2 and TRBJ2-2; TRBD1 might be the D (6 bases). The V gene's germline CDR1 is SGHAT and CDR2 FQNNGV. With 4 bases removed from V and 7 bases from J, the gap between germline ends came to 16 bases. The CDR3 contains 15 residues. The CDR3 protein is CASSSYYRAVGELFF. As DNA, the CDR3 is TGTGCCAGCAGCTCGTACTACAGGGCGGTCGGGGAGCTGTTTTTT.

This clonotype has a handful of counts. This chain uses TRBV7-2 with TRBJ1-1, with 11 nucleotides matching TRBD1. CDR3 size: 15 residues. V lost 2 bases to trimming and J lost 7 bases; unmatched junction nucleotides: 6. Germline V CDR1 and CDR2: SGHTA, FQGNSA. CDR3: CASSLYGTGGDEAFF. The CDR3 coding sequence is TGTGCCAGCAGCTTATACGGGACAGGGGGTGATGAAGCTTTCTTT.

This sequence joins TRBV2 and TRBJ2-3; the match to TRBD2 covers 12 bases. The CDR3 covers 14 residues. Germline CDR1 and CDR2: SNHLY and FYNNEI. The J segment lost 5 bases and the V segment lost 7 bases, leaving 4 bases of the junction unmatched. Here the CDR3 reads CASIPGLAGDTQYF. The CDR3 region has the DNA TGTGCCAGCATTCCGGGACTAGCGGGAGATACGCAGTATTTT.

This chain joins TRBV3-1 and TRBJ2-1; TRBD2 might be the D (5 bases). In germline, CDR1 is LGHDT, CDR2 YNNKEL (reference sequence). The length of the CDR3 is 16 residues. V was trimmed by 4 bases and J by 10 bases, leaving 23 bases between them. The chain's CDR3 is CASSRPLADSLGEQFF. CDR3 coding DNA: TGTGCCAGCAGCCGACCATTGGCGGACTCCCTGGGGGAGCAGTTCTTC.